A few counts support the clone carrying this T cell receptor (beta chain). Antigen unknown. Arm-PCR with iRepertoire HTBI primers amplified the CDR3 regions for these TCR beta libraries. TCRdb called the multiplex PCR reads again in MiXCR, with one record for every CDR3 protein. The sample records some 250,000 distinct CDR3 sequences, around 18% being singletons. Trimming took 1 base from V and 7 from J, leaving 13 bases between them. Germline CDR1 and CDR2: SGHVS and FNYEAQ. The CDR3 has 14 amino acids. Regarding time point: newly diagnosed GD, antithyroid drugs for less than 3 months. Preparation of the TCR library used RNA extracted from PBMCs. A roughly 9-milliliter sample of peripheral blood was drawn into EDTA tubes. This sample is drawn from a study of regulatory T cells in long-lasting Graves disease. Notes on the study in general: Public clonotype sharing was higher in persistent than newly diagnosed patients. For persistent Graves' patients, TCR diversity was lower than for newly diagnosed ones.

The V call is TRBV7-6, the J call TRBJ1-2; no reliable D call. Sequencing used peripheral blood mononuclear cells (PBMCs), obtained at new diagnosis, from a patient treated with antithyroid drugs. The TCR was taken from a female donor with Graves disease. CDR3: CASSLGSRSSGYTF. CDR3 sequence (DNA): TGTGCCAGCAGCTTAGGATCGCGGTCTAGTGGCTACACCTTC.